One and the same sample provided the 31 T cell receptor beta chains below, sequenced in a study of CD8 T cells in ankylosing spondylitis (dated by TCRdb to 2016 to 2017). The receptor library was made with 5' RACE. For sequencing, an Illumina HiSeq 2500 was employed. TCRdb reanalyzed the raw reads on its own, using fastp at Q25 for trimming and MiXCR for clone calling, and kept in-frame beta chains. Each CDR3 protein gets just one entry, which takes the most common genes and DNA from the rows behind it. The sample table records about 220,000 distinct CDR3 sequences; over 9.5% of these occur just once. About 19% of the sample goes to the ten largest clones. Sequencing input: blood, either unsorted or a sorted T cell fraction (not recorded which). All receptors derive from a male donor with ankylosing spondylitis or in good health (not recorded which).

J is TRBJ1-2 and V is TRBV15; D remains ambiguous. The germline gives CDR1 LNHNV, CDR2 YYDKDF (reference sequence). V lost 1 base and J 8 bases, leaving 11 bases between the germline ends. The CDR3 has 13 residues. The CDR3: CATSRGPSEGYTF. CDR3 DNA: TGTGCCACCAGCAGAGGACCCTCCGAGGGCTACACCTTC. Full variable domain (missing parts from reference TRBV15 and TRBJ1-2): DAMVIQNPRYQVTQFGKPVTLSCSQTLNHNVMYWYQQKSSQAPKLLFHYYDKDFNNEADTPDNFQSRRPNTSFCFLDIRSPGLGDTAMYLCATSRGPSEGYTFGSGTRLTVV.

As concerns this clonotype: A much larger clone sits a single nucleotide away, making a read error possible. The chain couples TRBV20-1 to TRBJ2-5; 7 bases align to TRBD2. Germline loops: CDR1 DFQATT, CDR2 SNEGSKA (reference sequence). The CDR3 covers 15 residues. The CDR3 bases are TGCAGTGCTAGAGTTGATCGGGGGGACCTAGAGACCCAGAACTTC. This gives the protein CSARVDRGDLETQNF.

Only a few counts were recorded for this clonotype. The CDR3 coding sequence is TGTGCCAGCAGCCAATCGGGTGGGGGCCGTGAGCAGTTCTTC. It encodes CASSQSGGGREQFF. The chain employs TRBV3-1 and TRBJ2-1, with D perhaps matching TRBD1 (6 bases). CDR3 length: 14 residues. V lost 2 bases and J 9 bases, leaving 14 bases between the germline ends. Germline CDR1 is LGHDT and CDR2 is YNNKEL (reference sequence).

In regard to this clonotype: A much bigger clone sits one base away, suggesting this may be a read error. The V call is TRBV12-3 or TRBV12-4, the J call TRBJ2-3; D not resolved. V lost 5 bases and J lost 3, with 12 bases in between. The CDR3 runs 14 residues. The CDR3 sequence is CASSQEQRTDTQYF. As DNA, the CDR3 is TGTGCCAGCAGTCAGGAACAGAGAACAGATACGCAGTATTTT.

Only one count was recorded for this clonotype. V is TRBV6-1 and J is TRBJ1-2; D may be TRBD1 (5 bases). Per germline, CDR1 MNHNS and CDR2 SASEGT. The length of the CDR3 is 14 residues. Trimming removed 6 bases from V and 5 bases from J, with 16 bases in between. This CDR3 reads CASRGTTDLYGYTF. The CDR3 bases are TGTGCCAGCAGGGGGACGACCGATTTATATGGCTACACCTTC.

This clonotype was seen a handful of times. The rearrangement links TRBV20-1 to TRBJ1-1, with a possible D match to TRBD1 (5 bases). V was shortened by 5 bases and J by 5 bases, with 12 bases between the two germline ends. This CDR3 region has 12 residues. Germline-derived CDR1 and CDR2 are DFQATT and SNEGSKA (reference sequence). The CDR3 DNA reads TGCAGTGCTTGGGGCCGGGGAACTGAAGCTTTCTTT. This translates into CSAWGRGTEAFF.

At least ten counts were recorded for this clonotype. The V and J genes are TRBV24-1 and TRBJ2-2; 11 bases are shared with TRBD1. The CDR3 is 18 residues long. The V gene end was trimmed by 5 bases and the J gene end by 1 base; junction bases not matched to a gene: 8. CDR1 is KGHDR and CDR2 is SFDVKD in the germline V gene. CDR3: CATSVPPGQGENTGELFF. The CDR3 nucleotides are TGTGCCACCAGTGTCCCCCCGGGACAGGGGGAGAACACCGGGGAGCTGTTTTTT.

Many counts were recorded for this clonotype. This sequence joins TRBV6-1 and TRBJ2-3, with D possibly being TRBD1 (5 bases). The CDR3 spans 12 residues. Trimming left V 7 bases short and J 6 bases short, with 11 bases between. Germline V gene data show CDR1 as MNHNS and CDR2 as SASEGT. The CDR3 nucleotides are TGTGCCAGCAACCAGGGCGAGGATACGCAGTATTTT. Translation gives CASNQGEDTQYF.

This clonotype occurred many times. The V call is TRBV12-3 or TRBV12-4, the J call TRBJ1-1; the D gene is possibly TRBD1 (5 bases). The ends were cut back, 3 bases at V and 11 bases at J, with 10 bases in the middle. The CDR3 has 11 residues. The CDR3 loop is CASSLGTHAFF. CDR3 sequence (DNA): TGTGCCAGCAGTTTGGGGACCCATGCTTTCTTT.

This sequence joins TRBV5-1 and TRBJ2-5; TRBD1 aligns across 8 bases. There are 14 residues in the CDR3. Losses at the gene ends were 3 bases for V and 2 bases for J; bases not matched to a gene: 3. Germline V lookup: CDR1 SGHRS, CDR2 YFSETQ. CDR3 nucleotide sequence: TGCGCCAGCAGCTATACAGGGGGTCAAGAGACCCAGTACTTC. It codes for CASSYTGGQETQYF.

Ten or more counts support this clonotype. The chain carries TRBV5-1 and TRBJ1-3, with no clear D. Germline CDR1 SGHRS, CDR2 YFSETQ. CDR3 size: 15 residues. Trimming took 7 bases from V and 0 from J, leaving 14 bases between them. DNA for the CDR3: TGCGCCAGCGCACTAGGGATAAGCTCTGGAAACACCATATATTTT. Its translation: CASALGISSGNTIYF.

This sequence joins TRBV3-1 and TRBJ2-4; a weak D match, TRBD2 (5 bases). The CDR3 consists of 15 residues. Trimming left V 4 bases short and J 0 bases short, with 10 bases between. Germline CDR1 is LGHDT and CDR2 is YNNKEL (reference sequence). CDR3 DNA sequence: TGTGCCAGCAGCCGGAACGGGGTAGCCAAAAACATTCAGTACTTC. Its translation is CASSRNGVAKNIQYF.

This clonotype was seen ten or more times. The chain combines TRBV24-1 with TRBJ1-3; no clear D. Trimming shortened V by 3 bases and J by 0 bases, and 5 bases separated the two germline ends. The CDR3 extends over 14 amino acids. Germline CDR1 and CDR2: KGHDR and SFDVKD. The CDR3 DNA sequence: TGTGCCACCAGTGATCCAGACTCTGGAAACACCATATATTTT. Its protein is CATSDPDSGNTIYF.

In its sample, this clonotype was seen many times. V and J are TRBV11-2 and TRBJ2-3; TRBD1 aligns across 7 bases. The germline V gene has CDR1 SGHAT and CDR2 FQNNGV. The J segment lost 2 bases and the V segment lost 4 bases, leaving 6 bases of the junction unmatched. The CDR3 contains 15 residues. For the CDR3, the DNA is TGTGCCAGCAGCTCGGGACAGCTACTCACAGATACGCAGTATTTT. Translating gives CASSSGQLLTDTQYF.

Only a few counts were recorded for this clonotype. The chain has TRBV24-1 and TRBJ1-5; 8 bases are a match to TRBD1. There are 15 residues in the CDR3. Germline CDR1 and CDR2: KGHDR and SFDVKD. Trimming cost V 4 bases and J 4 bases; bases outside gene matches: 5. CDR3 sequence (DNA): TGTGCCACCAGTGAAGCGACAGGGGAAAATCAGCCCCAGCATTTT. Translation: CATSEATGENQPQHF.

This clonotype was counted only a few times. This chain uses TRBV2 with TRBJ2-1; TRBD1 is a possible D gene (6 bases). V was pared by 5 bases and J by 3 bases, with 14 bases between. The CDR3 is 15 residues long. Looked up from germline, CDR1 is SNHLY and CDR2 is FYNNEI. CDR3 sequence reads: CASSPQGMGYNEQFF. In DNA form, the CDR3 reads TGTGCCAGCAGTCCACAGGGAATGGGCTACAATGAGCAGTTCTTC.

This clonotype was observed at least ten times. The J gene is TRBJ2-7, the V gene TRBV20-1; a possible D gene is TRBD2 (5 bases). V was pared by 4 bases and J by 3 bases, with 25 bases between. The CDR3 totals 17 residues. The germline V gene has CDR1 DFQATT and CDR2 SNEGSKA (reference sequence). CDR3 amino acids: CSATFSSGPSPNYEQYF. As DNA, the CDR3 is TGCAGTGCTACCTTTTCCAGCGGACCCAGCCCCAACTACGAGCAGTACTTC.

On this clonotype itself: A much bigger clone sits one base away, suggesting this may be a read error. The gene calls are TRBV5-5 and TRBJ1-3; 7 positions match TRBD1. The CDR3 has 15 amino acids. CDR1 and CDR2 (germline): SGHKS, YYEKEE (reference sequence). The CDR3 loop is CVSSLAQGAGNTIYF. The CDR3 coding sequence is TGTGTCAGCAGCTTGGCGCAGGGGGCTGGAAACACCATATATTTT.

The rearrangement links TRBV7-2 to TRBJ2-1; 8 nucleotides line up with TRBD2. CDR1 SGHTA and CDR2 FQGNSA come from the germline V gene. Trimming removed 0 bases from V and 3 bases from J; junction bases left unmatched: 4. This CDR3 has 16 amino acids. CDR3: CASSLAAGGIYNEQFF. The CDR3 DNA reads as TGTGCCAGCAGCTTAGCCGCGGGGGGTATCTACAATGAGCAGTTCTTC. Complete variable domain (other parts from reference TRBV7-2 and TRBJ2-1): GAGVSQSPSNKVTEKGKDVELRCDPISGHTALYWYRQSLGQGLEFLIYFQGNSAPDKSGLPSDRFSAERTGGSVSTLTIQRTQQEDSAVYLCASSLAAGGIYNEQFFGPGTRLTVL.

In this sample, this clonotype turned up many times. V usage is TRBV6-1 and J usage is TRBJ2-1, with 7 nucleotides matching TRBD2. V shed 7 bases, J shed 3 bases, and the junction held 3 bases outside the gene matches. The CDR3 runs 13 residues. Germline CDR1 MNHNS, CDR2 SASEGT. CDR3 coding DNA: TGTGCCAGCAACGGCGGGAGCTACAATGAGCAGTTCTTC. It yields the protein CASNGGSYNEQFF.

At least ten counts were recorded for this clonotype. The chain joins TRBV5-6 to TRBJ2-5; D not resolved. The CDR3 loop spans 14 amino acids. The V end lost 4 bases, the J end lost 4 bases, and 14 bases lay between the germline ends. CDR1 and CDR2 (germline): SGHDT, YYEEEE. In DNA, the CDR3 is TGTGCCAGCAGCACTCGACACGGATCAGAGACCCAGTACTTC. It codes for CASSTRHGSETQYF.

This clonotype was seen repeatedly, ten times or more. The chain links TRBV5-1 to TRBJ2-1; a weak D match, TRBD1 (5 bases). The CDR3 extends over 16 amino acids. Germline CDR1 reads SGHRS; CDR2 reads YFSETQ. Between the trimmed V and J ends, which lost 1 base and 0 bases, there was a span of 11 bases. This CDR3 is CASSLSPDSSYNEQFF. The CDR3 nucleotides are TGCGCCAGCAGCTTGTCCCCTGACAGCTCCTACAATGAGCAGTTCTTC.

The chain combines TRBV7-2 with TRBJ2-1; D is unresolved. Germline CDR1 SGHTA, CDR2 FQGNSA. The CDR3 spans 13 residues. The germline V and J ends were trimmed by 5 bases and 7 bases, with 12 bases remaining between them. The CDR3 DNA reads TGTGCCAGCAGCAACCCCCAGACGAATGAGCAGTTCTTC. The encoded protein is CASSNPQTNEQFF.

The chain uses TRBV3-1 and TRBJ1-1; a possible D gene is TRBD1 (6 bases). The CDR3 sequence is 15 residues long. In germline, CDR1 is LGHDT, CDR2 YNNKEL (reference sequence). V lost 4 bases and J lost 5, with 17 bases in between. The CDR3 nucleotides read TGTGCCAGCAGCCCCCCTCGAGGGGGTCGAACTGAAGCTTTCTTT. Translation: CASSPPRGGRTEAFF.

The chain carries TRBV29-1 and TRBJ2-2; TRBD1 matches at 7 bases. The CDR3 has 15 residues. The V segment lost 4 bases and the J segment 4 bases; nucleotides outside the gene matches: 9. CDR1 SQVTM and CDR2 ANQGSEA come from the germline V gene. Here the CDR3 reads CSVGQGLVRTGELFF. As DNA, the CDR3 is TGCAGCGTTGGACAGGGTTTGGTACGCACCGGGGAGCTGTTTTTT.

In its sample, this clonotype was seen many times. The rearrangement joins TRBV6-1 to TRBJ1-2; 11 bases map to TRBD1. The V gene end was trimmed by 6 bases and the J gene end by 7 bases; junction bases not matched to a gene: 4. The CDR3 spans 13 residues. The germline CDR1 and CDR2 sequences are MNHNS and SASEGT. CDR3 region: CASSQDRGPGYTF. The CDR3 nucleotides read TGTGCCAGCAGCCAGGACAGGGGGCCTGGCTACACCTTC.

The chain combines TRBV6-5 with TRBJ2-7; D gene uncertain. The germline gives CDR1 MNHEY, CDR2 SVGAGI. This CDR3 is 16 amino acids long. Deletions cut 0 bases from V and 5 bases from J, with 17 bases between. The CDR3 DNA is TGTGCCAGCAGTTACTCTCGCTGGGCAGTTTCAGACGAGCAGTACTTC. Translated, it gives CASSYSRWAVSDEQYF.

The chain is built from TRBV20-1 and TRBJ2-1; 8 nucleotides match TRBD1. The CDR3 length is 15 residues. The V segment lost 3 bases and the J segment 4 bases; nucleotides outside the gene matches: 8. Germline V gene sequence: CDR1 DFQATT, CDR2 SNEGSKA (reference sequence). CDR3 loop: CSARADRGWYNEQFF. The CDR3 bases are TGCAGTGCTAGGGCTGACAGGGGTTGGTACAATGAGCAGTTCTTC.

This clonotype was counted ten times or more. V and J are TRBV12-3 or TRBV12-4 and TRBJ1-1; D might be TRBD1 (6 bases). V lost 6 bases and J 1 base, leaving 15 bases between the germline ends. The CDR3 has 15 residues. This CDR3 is CASRLRGSGNTEAFF. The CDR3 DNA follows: TGTGCCAGCAGGCTAAGGGGGTCGGGGAACACTGAAGCTTTCTTT.

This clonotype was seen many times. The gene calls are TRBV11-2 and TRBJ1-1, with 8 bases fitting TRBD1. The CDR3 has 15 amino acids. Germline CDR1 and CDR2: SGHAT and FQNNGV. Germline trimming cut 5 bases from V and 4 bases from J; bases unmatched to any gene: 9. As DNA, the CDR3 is TGTGCCAGCAGCCTCTTTCAGGGGGCGGGCACTGAAGCTTTCTTT. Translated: CASSLFQGAGTEAFF.

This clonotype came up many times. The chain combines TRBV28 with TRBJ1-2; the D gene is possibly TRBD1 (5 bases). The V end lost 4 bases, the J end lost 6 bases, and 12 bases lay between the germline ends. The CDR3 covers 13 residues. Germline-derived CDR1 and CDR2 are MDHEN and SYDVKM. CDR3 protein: CASSSGSGNGYTF. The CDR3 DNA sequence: TGTGCCAGCAGTTCAGGGTCAGGGAATGGCTACACCTTC.